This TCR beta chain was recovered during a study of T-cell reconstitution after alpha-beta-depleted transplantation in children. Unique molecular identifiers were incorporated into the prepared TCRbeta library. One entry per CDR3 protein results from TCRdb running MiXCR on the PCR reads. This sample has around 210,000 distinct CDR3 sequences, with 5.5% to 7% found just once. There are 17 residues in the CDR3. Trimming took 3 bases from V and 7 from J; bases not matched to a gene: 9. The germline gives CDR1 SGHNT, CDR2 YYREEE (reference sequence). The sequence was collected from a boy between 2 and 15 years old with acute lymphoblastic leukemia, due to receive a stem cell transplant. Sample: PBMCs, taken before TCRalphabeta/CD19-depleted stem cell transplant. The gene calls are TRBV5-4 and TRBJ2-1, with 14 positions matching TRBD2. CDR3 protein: CASSYGTSGSLRNEQFF. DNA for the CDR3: TGTGCCAGCAGCTACGGGACTAGCGGGAGCCTGAGGAATGAGCAGTTCTTC.